Included here is one TCR beta chain sequence, with context. Its specificity is not known. The CDR3 consists of 16 residues. CDR1 and CDR2 from the germline V gene are MDHEN and SYDVKM. J gave up 3 bases and V 5 bases, and 10 bases lay outside the gene matches. The sample is drawn from a study of cytomegalovirus exposure and HLA in healthy donors. This PCR relied on a set of 60 Vbeta primers and 13 Jbeta primers. Repertoires were generated with immunoSEQ multiplex PCR, while TCRdb's copy carries only in-frame clones and drops some. The top ten hold approximately 2.5% of the sample, which has about 100,000 clones, 74% seen once. General study points: TCR beta chains associated with HLA were, in a later analysis, more clonally expanded than equally common others. In a later analysis, most CMV-associated TCR beta chains appeared HLA-restricted.

The sequenced material came from PBMCs. The chain carries TRBV28 and TRBJ2-3, with 8 bases matching TRBD2. The TCR was taken from a middle-aged man in good health and CMV-seropositive. CDR3 in amino acids: CASSPAGAIWTDTQYF. The CDR3 DNA is TGTGCCAGCAGTCCAGCGGGGGCAATATGGACAGATACGCAGTATTTT.